Shown below are 9 T cell receptor beta chains from a single sample sequenced in a study of human T cells and chemical hapten exposure. Time point specified: healthy volunteer bleed at 2 weeks. Extraction yielded total RNA from whole blood (unfractionated). TCRdb re-derived calls from the RACE reads in MiXCR, one entry per CDR3 protein. The profile shows 130,000 or so distinct CDR3 sequences, approximately 9% of them singletons. Sequencing was performed on whole blood. The receptor set was obtained from a male donor in good health. Some clones in this sample may be carry-over from other donors' samples.

This chain uses TRBV7-2 with TRBJ1-6; the D is unclear. In germline, CDR1 is SGHTA, CDR2 FQGNSA. Trimming took 4 bases from V and 3 from J, leaving 10 bases between them. The length of the CDR3 is 15 residues. CDR3 in amino acids: CASSSPQDYNSPLHF. The DNA of the CDR3 is TGTGCCAGCAGCTCCCCGCAGGACTATAATTCACCCCTCCACTTT.

This clonotype was detected a few times. The rearrangement uses TRBV10-3 and TRBJ2-1; no firm D call. The V end lost 2 bases, the J end lost 7 bases, and 6 bases lay between the germline ends. The CDR3 sequence is 12 residues long. CDR1 is ENHRY, CDR2 SYGVKD, per germline. CDR3 nucleotide sequence: TGTGCCATCAGTGAGAGGAGAAATGAGCAGTTCTTC. It yields the protein CAISERRNEQFF.

This chain links TRBV4-3 with TRBJ2-3; 13 bases agree with TRBD2. The junction had 4 bases not matched to a gene; V was cut back by 0 bases and J by 4 bases. Per the germline V gene, CDR1 is LGHNA and CDR2 is YSLEER. The CDR3 is 17 amino acids. CDR3 DNA sequence: TGCGCCAGCAGCCAAGATTTGGGGACTAGCGGGGCAGATACGCAGTATTTT. Its protein product is CASSQDLGTSGADTQYF.

The chain joins TRBV9 to TRBJ2-2; 7 bases align to TRBD2. The ends lost 3 bases at V and 6 bases at J; junction bases unmatched: 8. Per germline, CDR1 SGDLS and CDR2 YYNGEE. There are 15 residues in the CDR3. CDR3 in DNA: TGTGCCAGCAGCGCCGGATCGGGGAGGGCCGGGGAGCTGTTTTTT. Protein: CASSAGSGRAGELFF.

This chain connects TRBV3-1 to TRBJ2-3, with D possibly TRBD2 on 5 matching bases. The CDR3 totals 15 residues. Germline V lookup: CDR1 LGHDT, CDR2 YNNKEL (reference sequence). The V end lost 1 base, the J end lost 0 bases, and 8 bases lay between the germline ends. In DNA form, the CDR3 reads TGTGCCAGCAGCCAAGTCGGGATGAGCACAGATACGCAGTATTTT. Its translation is CASSQVGMSTDTQYF.

This clonotype was picked up a small number of times. The CDR3 loop reads CASSQELGTSGREQFF. In DNA form, the CDR3 reads TGCGCCAGCAGCCAAGAATTGGGGACTAGCGGCAGAGAGCAGTTCTTC. The chain combines TRBV4-1 with TRBJ2-1; TRBD2 matches at 11 bases. V trimming: 0 bases; J trimming: 10 bases; junction bases outside the gene matches: 8. The germline V gene has CDR1 MGHRA and CDR2 YSYEKL. CDR3 length: 16 residues.

The sample holds a few counts of this clonotype. This chain connects TRBV20-1 to TRBJ2-2; D is unclear. Germline CDR1 is DFQATT and CDR2 is SNEGSKA (reference sequence). V was clipped by 4 bases and J by 1 base, with 7 bases between them. CDR3 size: 13 residues. CDR3 in amino acids: CSATELNTGELFF. The DNA for the CDR3 is TGCAGTGCTACTGAACTGAACACCGGGGAGCTGTTTTTT.

This clonotype was observed many times. This chain uses TRBV4-3 with TRBJ2-1, with D unresolved. CDR3 length equals 12 residues. Trimming removed 2 bases from V and 14 bases from J, with 13 bases in between. The germline V gene has CDR1 LGHNA and CDR2 YSLEER. CDR3 in DNA: TGCGCCAGCAGCCAAAGTAAGGGCCCCAAGTTCTTC. It yields the protein CASSQSKGPKFF.

This clonotype appeared a few times. The limits of the CDR3 on the DNA are not certain, so only TCRdb's listed CDR3 is given. This rearrangement joins TRBV6-2 or TRBV6-3 to TRBJ2-5. The CDR3 has 15 residues if both end residues are counted. Germline V gene lookup returns CDR1 MNHEY and CDR2 SVGEGT. CDR3 loop: CASSYSSSGQETQYF.